The 3 T cell receptor beta chains given below trace back to one sample, sequenced in a study of identical twins (dated by TCRdb to 2016 to 2017). The receptor library was made with 5' RACE. Reads for this sample came from an Illumina HiSeq 2000. TCRdb redid the processing of the public reads, applying fastp at Q25 and MiXCR, and retained in-frame beta chains. Rows are combined by CDR3 protein, so each entry shows the most common genes and DNA. For this sample the table gives approximately 240,000 distinct CDR3 sequences, of which over 12% were detected only once. The top ten clonotypes cover around 9% of the sample. The specimen sequenced was memory (CD45RO+) T cells sorted from blood. The cell subset or site label on this specimen signifies: CD45RO+ enriched T cells. The receptors here all came from a woman aged 18-29 years in good health.

The V gene is TRBV20-1, the J gene TRBJ2-1; D remains ambiguous. V was clipped by 4 bases and J by 2 bases, with 15 bases between them. The CDR3 length is 15 residues. CDR1 DFQATT and CDR2 SNEGSKA come from the germline V gene (reference sequence). The CDR3 DNA follows: TGCAGTGCTACGTCGCCCTTTCGGGCCTACAATGAGCAGTTCTTC. It specifies CSATSPFRAYNEQFF.

The chain's CDR3 is CASSRTGSSSYNEQFF. CDR3 DNA: TGCGCCAGCAGTCGGACAGGGTCCAGCTCCTACAATGAGCAGTTCTTC. The chain links TRBV10-1 to TRBJ2-1; 8 bases fit TRBD1. With V trimmed by 5 bases and J by 0 bases, 6 bases remained unmatched. Germline V gene lookup returns CDR1 WNHNN and CDR2 SYGVQD (reference sequence). The CDR3 runs to 16 residues.

The table lists this clonotype with a few counts. This chain uses TRBV3-1 with TRBJ1-1, with D possibly TRBD1 on 5 matching bases. The CDR3 sequence is 16 residues long. V was cut by 0 bases and J by 0 bases, with 11 bases left in between. CDR1 is LGHDT and CDR2 is YNNKEL in the germline V gene (reference sequence). The CDR3 DNA sequence: TGTGCCAGCAGCCAAGAAGGGGCACTCATGAACACTGAAGCTTTCTTT. Residues: CASSQEGALMNTEAFF.